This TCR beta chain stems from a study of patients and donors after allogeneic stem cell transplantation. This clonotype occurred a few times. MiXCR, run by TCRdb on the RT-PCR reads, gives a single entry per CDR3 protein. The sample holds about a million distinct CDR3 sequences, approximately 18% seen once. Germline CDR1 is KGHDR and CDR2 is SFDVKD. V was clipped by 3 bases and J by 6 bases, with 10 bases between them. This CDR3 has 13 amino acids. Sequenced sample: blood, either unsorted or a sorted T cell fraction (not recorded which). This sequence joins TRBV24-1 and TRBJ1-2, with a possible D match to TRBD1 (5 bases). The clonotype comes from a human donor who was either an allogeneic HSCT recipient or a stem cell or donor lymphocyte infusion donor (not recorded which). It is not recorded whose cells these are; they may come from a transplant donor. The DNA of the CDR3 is TGTGCCACCAGTGATGAAGGGGCGCATGGCTACACCTTC. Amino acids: CATSDEGAHGYTF.